These 3 T cell receptor beta chains were sequenced from one sample in a study of blood T cell repertoires in COVID-19. The repertoire was sequenced with immunoSEQ multiplex PCR; TCRdb's copy has only in-frame clones and lacks some. The data contain tens of thousands of clones, around 90% of them singletons. Sequencing was carried out using peripheral blood. These TCRs come from a human donor in a cohort sampled during active COVID-19.

A word on this clone: Other DNA sequences in the sample encode the same CDR3. The rearrangement uses TRBV29-1 and TRBJ1-1; D unclear. Trimming took off 3 bases at V and 0 bases at J, with 14 bases between the two ends. This CDR3 has 15 residues. CDR1 is SQVTM, CDR2 ANQGSEA, per germline. The CDR3 loop reads CSVDFVRTVNTEAFF. The CDR3 DNA follows: TGCAGCGTTGATTTCGTTAGAACCGTGAACACTGAAGCTTTCTTT.

The genes are TRBV29-1 and TRBJ2-7; D perhaps matches TRBD1 (6 bases). V lost 4 bases to trimming and J lost 3 bases, with 13 bases between them. This CDR3 spans 13 amino acids. The V gene's germline CDR1 is SQVTM and CDR2 ANQGSEA. CDR3: CSVVGQGLYEQYF. CDR3 bases: TGCAGCGTTGTTGGGCAGGGGCTCTACGAGCAGTACTTC.

The chain combines TRBV2 with TRBJ2-3, with 16 bases fitting TRBD2. CDR1 and CDR2 from the germline V gene are SNHLY and FYNNEI. V dropped 6 bases and J dropped 2; count of bases not matched to a gene: 11. The CDR3 length is 19 residues. CDR3 sequence reads: CASRKPGLAGGLNTDTQYF. In nucleotides, the CDR3 is TGTGCCAGCAGGAAACCGGGACTAGCGGGGGGGTTGAACACAGATACGCAGTATTTT.